This T cell receptor (beta chain) was found in a study of blood T cell repertoires in COVID-19. This clone was counted only a few times. Trimming shortened V by 2 bases and J by 8 bases, and 10 bases separated the two germline ends. Germline V gene data show CDR1 as SGHTA and CDR2 as FQGTGA. This CDR3 is 13 amino acids long. Authors' data handling: From reference gene primer amplification, estimates of nucleated cell counts were derived. The protocol was immunoSEQ multiplex PCR, while the TCRdb copy is restricted to in-frame clones and leaves out a portion. The D gene and trimming were derived from the DNA, and the V and J assignments and clone size from that table. Found here are roughly 280,000 clones, 75% to 90% of them singletons; the top ten hold under 2.5%.

This sequence was found in a man aged 45-65 years with acute or convalescent COVID-19. The V and J genes are TRBV7-3 and TRBJ2-1; D not certain. The sequenced material came from peripheral blood. CDR3 in amino acids: CASSLPSSDEQFF. CDR3 nucleotides: TGTGCCAGCAGCTTACCTAGTTCAGATGAGCAGTTCTTC.